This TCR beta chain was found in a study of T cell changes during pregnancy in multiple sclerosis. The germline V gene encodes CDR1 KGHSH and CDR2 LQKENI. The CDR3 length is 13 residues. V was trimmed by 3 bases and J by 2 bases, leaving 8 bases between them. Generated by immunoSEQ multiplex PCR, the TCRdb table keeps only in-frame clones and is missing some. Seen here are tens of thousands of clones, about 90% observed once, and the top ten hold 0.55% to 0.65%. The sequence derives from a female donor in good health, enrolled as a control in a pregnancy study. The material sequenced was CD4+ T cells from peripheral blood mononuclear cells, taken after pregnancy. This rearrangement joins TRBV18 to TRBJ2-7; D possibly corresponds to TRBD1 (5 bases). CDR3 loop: CASSPGRTYEQYF. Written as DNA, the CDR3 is TGTGCCAGCTCACCGGGGCGTACCTACGAGCAGTACTTC.